This T cell receptor (beta chain) was sequenced during a study of glioma-infiltrating T cells after dendritic cell vaccination. The overall study: Three intradermal dendritic cell vaccine injections were given every two weeks.

The protocol was immunoSEQ multiplex PCR, while the TCRdb copy is restricted to in-frame clones and leaves out a portion. The sample has 20,000 to 30,000 clones, about nine tenths seen once; the top ten hold less than 3%. The CDR3 is 13 residues long. CDR1 and CDR2 from the germline V gene are GTSNPN and SVGIG (reference sequence). V dropped 2 bases and J dropped 5 bases, with 12 bases sitting between them. The time point is: after dendritic cell vaccination, including at tumor progression/relapse. J is TRBJ1-2 and V is TRBV30; tentatively, D is TRBD1 (5 bases). This receptor was taken from a human donor with glioblastoma. The specimen was blood, collected after dendritic cell vaccination. The CDR3 DNA is TGTGCCTGGAGTTCAGGGCCGATATATGGCTACACCTTC. Translation gives CAWSSGPIYGYTF. Full variable domain (missing parts from reference TRBV30 and TRBJ1-2): SQTIHQWPATLVQPVGSPLSLECTVEGTSNPNLYWYRQAAGRGLQLLFYSVGIGQISSEVPQNLSASRPQDRQFILSSKKLLLSDSGFYLCAWSSGPIYGYTFGSGTRLTVV.